Listed here is a single T cell receptor beta chain. Its antigen is unknown. This entry belongs to a study of cytomegalovirus exposure and HLA in healthy donors. Study-level points and caveats: According to the study, around 150 TCR beta chains were cytomegalovirus-associated.

Germline trimming cut 0 bases from V and 4 bases from J; bases unmatched to any gene: 9. The CDR3 has 16 residues. Germline V gene lookup returns CDR1 SGHRS and CDR2 YFSETQ. The assay was immunoSEQ multiplex PCR, and TCRdb's table has in-frame clones only and misses some. The repertoire holds about 170,000 clones, with less than 90% as singletons. The rearrangement links TRBV5-1 to TRBJ1-1, with 7 bases that match TRBD1. Specimen: PBMCs. The receptor was isolated from a young woman in good health and CMV-seronegative. The CDR3 nucleotides are TGCGCCAGCAGCTTGGCCAACAGGGGCCGGAGCACTGAAGCTTTCTTT. Its translation is CASSLANRGRSTEAFF.